The source of this TCR beta chain is a study of molecular identifiers for immune sequencing clone quantification. Study results and caveats: Identical TCR molecules that share a barcode could lead to an underestimation of highly expanded clone sizes. Clones above 20 RNA copies contained over 97% of effector molecules and under 1% of naive molecules.

This CDR3 contains 16 residues. Germline lookup yields CDR1 SQVTM and CDR2 ANQGSEA. Trimming removed 0 bases from V and 6 bases from J; junction bases left unmatched: 8. With listed TCR primers and previously described methods, bulk TCR libraries were prepared. TCRdb independently ran MiXCR on the PCR reads; one entry per CDR3 protein. Counted here are approximately 12,000 distinct CDR3 sequences, around 15% occurring once; the ten biggest clones make up around 1.5%. Sorted naive CD8 T cells were those defined as CD8+CD4-CCR7+CD45RA+. There are many counts of this clonotype. Its antigen remains unidentified.

V and J are TRBV29-1 and TRBJ2-5; 12 bases fit TRBD2. The specimen sequenced was naive CD8+ T cells from blood, with Jurkat cell RNA spiked in. Subset given: FACS-sorted CD8+CD4-CCR7+CD45RA+ naive T cells. The sequence was obtained from a human donor in good health. Some libraries in this study had Jurkat cell RNA spiked in. CDR3 nucleotide sequence: TGCAGCGTTGAAGACCCGGGACTAGCGGGCGGGAAGACCCAGTACTTC. Encoded protein: CSVEDPGLAGGKTQYF.